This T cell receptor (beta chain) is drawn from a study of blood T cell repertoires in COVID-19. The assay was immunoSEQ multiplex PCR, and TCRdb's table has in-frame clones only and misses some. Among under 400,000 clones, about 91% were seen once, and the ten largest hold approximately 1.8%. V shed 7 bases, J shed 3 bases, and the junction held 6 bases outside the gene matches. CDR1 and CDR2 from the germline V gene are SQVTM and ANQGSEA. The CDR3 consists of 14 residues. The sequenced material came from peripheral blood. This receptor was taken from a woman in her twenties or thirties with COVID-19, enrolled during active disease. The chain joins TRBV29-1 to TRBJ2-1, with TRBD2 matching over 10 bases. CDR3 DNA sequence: TGCAGCGGGGTAGCGGGGGGTTTCTACAATGAGCAGTTCTTC. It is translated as CSGVAGGFYNEQFF.